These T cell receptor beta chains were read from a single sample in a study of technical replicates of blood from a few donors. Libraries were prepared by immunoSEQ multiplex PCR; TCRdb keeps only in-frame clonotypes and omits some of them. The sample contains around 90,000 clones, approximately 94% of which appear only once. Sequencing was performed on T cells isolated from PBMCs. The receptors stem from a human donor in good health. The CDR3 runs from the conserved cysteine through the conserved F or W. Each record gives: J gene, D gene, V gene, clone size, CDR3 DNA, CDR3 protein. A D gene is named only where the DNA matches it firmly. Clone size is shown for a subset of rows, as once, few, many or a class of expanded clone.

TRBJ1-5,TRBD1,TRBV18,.,TGTGCCAGCTCACAAACGGACAGGGCCCAGCATTTT,CASSQTDRAQHF
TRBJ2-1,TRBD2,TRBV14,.,TGTGCCAGCAGCCAACTAGCGGGGAGTCTGTACGTTGAGCAGTTCTTC,CASSQLAGSLYVEQFF
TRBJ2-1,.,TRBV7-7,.,TGTGCCAGCAGCCGACTCCTCGGCCAAGGAAATGAGCAGTTCTTC,CASSRLLGQGNEQFF
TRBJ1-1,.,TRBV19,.,TGTGCCAGTAGCCCCTCTTCGACAGCTGAAGCTTTCTTT,CASSPSSTAEAFF
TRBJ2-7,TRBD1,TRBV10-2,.,TGCGCCAGCATCAAAGGGACAGGGGACTACGAGCAGTACTTC,CASIKGTGDYEQYF
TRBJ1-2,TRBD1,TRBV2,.,TGTGCCAGCAGAGAACGGCCAAAACTTTGGGACAGGGGGCTCGACTATGGCTACACCTTC,CASRERPKLWDRGLDYGYTF
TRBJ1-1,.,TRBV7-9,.,TGTGCCAGCAGCTCTCAGGGGAACACTGAAGCTTTCTTT,CASSSQGNTEAFF
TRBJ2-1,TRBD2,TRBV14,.,TGTGCCAGCAGCCACAGCGGGAGGGCCGTATTTGAGCAGTTCTTC,CASSHSGRAVFEQFF
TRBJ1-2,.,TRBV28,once,TGTGCCAGCGGGTCAGGAAACTATGGCTACACCTTC,CASGSGNYGYTF
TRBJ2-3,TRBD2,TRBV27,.,TGTGCCAGCAGTTTAGGTTCGGCTAGCGGGAGTGGGCAGTATTTT,CASSLGSASGSGQYF
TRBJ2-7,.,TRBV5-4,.,TGTGCCAGCAGCCTAGATCGGGAGATGAGCTCCTACGAGCAGTACTTC,CASSLDREMSSYEQYF
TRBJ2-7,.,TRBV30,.,TGTGCCTGGAGTGTACGGGAGCACAGAAACGAGCAGTACTTC,CAWSVREHRNEQYF
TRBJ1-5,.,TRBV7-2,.,TGTGCCAGCAGCCCCAGGTCGGCAGCAAATCAGCCCCAGCATTTT,CASSPRSAANQPQHF
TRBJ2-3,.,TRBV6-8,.,TGTGCCAGCAGTCCCCCCCAGGGGGGTACGCAGTATTTT,CASSPPQGGTQYF
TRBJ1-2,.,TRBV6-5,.,TGTGCCAGCAGATTGACAGCCTATAACTATGGCTACACCTTC,CASRLTAYNYGYTF
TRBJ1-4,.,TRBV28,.,TGTGCCAGCGAGGGGGATTGGGAAAAACTGTTTTTT,CASEGDWEKLFF
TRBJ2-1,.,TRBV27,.,TGTGCCAGCAGGATCCTAGGAGACAATGAGCAGTTCTTC,CASRILGDNEQFF
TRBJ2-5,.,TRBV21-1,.,TGTGCCAGCAGCCCTGGGGGCGACCTTCAAGGGCAAGAGACCCAGTACTTC,CASSPGGDLQGQETQYF
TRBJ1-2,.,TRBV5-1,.,TGCGCCAGCAGCCTGGGGTCTCAGAACTATGGCTACACCTTC,CASSLGSQNYGYTF
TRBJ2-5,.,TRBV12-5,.,TGTGCTAGTGGCAGACACAACCAAGAGACCCAGTACTTC,CASGRHNQETQYF
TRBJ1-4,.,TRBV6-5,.,TGTGCCAGCAGAAGCAGGGATAGCGAAAAACTGTTTTTT,CASRSRDSEKLFF
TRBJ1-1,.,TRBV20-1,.,TGCAGTGCTAGAATAGCTTCTGAAGCTTTCTTT,CSARIASEAFF
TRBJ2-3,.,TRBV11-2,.,TGTGCCAGCAGCTTAGGAGGGGGGGGTAGCACAGATACGCAGTATTTT,CASSLGGGGSTDTQYF
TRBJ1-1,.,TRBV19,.,TGTGCCAGTAGTATAGGTAACAGGGAGGCTTTCTTT,CASSIGNREAFF
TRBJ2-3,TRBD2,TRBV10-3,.,TGTGCCATCAGTGAGCCGGGACTAGCGGGAACTAGCACAGATACGCAGTATTTT,CAISEPGLAGTSTDTQYF
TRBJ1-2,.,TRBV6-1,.,TGTGCCAGCAGTGAAGCGGGGCTTTCCTATGGCTACACCTTC,CASSEAGLSYGYTF
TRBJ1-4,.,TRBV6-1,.,TGTGCCAGCAGTGAATTTCCCCCTGTAAGGGGAACTAATGAAAAACTGTTTTTT,CASSEFPPVRGTNEKLFF
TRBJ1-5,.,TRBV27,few,TGTGCCAGCAGTTCGACCAGGAATCAGCCCCAGCATTTT,CASSSTRNQPQHF
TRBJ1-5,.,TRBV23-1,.,TGCGCCAGCAACCCGGAGCGCGGGCAGCCCCAGCATTTT,CASNPERGQPQHF
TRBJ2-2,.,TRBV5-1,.,TGCGCCAGCAGCTTCCGTACCGGGGAGCTGTTTTTT,CASSFRTGELFF
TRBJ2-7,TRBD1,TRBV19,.,TGTGCCAGTAGTATAGTGGGAGTAGGACAGGGGTCCTACGAGCAGTACTTC,CASSIVGVGQGSYEQYF
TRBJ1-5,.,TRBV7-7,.,TGTGCTAGCAGCCTCGGGAGGGATCAGCCCCAGCATTTT,CASSLGRDQPQHF
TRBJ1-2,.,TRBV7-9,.,TGTGCCAGCAGCTTAGCTTACAGGGACGGCTACACCTTC,CASSLAYRDGYTF
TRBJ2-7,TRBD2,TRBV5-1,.,TGCGCCAGCAGCTTGGCCCCTAGCGGGACGAGGGCCTACGAGCAGTACTTC,CASSLAPSGTRAYEQYF
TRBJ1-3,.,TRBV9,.,TGTGCCAGCAGCTCGCCGGGTCCCGGGGTTGGAAACACCATATATTTT,CASSSPGPGVGNTIYF
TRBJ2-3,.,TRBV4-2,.,TGTGCCAGCAGCCAAGACGGGACAGATACGCAGTATTTT,CASSQDGTDTQYF
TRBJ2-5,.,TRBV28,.,TGTGCCAGCAGTTTAAATCCCAGGATAGAGACCCAGTACTTC,CASSLNPRIETQYF
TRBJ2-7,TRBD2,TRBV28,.,TGTGCCATCAAAAGGGGACTATCTCCTTTGTCTGAGCAGTACTTC,CAIKRGLSPLSEQYF
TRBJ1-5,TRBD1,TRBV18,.,TGTGCCAGCTCACCGGAGGGGGCGAGTCAGCCCCAGCATTTT,CASSPEGASQPQHF
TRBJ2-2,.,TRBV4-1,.,TGCGCCAGCAGCCAGAGGGTTATGTCGCCCTTGAACACCGGGGAGCTGTTTTTT,CASSQRVMSPLNTGELFF
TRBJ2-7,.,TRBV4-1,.,TGCGCCAGCAGCCAGGAAAGCAGGGTACCCTACGAGCAGTACTTC,CASSQESRVPYEQYF
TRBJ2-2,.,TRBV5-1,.,TGCGCCAGCAGCTCTGGGCCCGGCGTCGGCACCGGGGAGCTGTTTTTT,CASSSGPGVGTGELFF
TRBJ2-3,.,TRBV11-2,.,TGTGCCAGCAGCTTAGTTTCCGAGGATACGCAGTATTTT,CASSLVSEDTQYF
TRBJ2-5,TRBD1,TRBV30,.,TGTGCCTCCTCCGGGGACAGGGGTTTGACGCAGCAAGAGACCCAGTACTTC,CASSGDRGLTQQETQYF
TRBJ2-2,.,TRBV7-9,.,TGTGCCAGCAGCTTAGCGGCGGGGCCTACCACCGGGGAGCTGTTTTTT,CASSLAAGPTTGELFF
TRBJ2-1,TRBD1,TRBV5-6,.,TGTGCCAGCAGCTCACCGGGACAGGGATGGAGGGGGGGCCCCAATGAGCAGTTCTTC,CASSSPGQGWRGGPNEQFF
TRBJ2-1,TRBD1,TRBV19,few,TGTGCCAGTAGTATAGGGGGCAGGGGGAATGAGCAGTTCTTC,CASSIGGRGNEQFF
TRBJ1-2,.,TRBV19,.,TGTGCCAGTAGTGTACCGGGGGCTAACTATGGCTACACCTTC,CASSVPGANYGYTF
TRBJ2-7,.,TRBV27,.,TGTGCCAGCAGTTTACGGGGGGCTTACGAGCAGTACTTC,CASSLRGAYEQYF
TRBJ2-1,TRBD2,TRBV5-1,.,TGCGCCAGCAGCGAGGGACTAGCGCAGAACAATGAGCAGTTCTTC,CASSEGLAQNNEQFF
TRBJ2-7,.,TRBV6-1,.,TGTGCCAGCAGTGAAGTAGGGGGAGTCTCCTACGAGCAGTACTTC,CASSEVGGVSYEQYF
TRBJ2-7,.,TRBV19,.,TGTGCCAGTAGCTCGAGGGGGAATCAGGCCTACGAGCAGTACTTC,CASSSRGNQAYEQYF
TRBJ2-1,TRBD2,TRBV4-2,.,TGTGCCAGCAGCCAAGATCTTCTAGCGGGGGGCTCCTACAATGAGCAGTTCTTC,CASSQDLLAGGSYNEQFF
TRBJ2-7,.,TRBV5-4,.,TGTGCCAGCAGCTTACCACGTACTTTC,CASSLPRTF
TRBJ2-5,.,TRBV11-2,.,TGTGCCAGCAGCTTACTCCCCGAAGAGTACCAAGAGACCCAGTACTTC,CASSLLPEEYQETQYF
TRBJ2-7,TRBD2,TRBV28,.,TGTGCCAGCACTACCCGGCGGGTAGCGGGCTACGAGCAGTACTTC,CASTTRRVAGYEQYF
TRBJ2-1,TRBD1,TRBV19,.,TGTGCCAGTAGTTACACAGGGGGTGGTGAGCAGTTCTTC,CASSYTGGGEQFF
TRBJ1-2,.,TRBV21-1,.,TGTGCCAGCAGTACAACAAGCGGGGAGAATGGCTACACCTTC,CASSTTSGENGYTF
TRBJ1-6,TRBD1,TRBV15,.,TGTGCCACCAGCAGAAAGGGACAGGGTGTTAATTCACCCCTCCACTTT,CATSRKGQGVNSPLHF
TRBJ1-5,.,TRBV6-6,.,TGTGCCGTTAAATCCTCAGATTTAAGCAATCAGCCCCAGCATTTT,CAVKSSDLSNQPQHF